The next 11 T cell receptor beta chains were all read from a single sample in a study of cytomegalovirus exposure and HLA in healthy donors. The PCR had 60 Vbeta and 13 Jbeta primers. Libraries were prepared by immunoSEQ multiplex PCR; TCRdb keeps only in-frame clonotypes and omits some of them. The sample includes about 180,000 clones, 80% of them seen just once. The specimen was PBMCs. The receptors originated from a man between 25 and 39 years old in good health and CMV-seropositive.

The J gene is TRBJ2-1, the V gene TRBV18, with 11 nucleotides matching TRBD1. The germline gives CDR1 KGHSH, CDR2 LQKENI. The CDR3 consists of 15 residues. The J segment lost 6 bases and the V segment lost 6 bases, leaving 7 bases of the junction unmatched. The CDR3 sequence: CASSLGQGAGNEQFF. The DNA of the CDR3 is TGTGCCAGCTCCCTCGGACAGGGGGCTGGCAATGAGCAGTTCTTC.

The J gene is TRBJ1-1, the V gene TRBV13, with 8 bases identical to TRBD1. CDR1 is PRHDT and CDR2 is FYEKMQ in the germline V gene (reference sequence). Losses at the gene ends were 5 bases for V and 0 bases for J; bases not matched to a gene: 11. The CDR3 spans 17 residues. The CDR3 nucleotides are TGTGCCAGCAGCCCGGACAGGGAAGAGGATATGAACACTGAAGCTTTCTTT. This codes for CASSPDREEDMNTEAFF. Based on the CDR3 plus reference TRBV13 and TRBJ1-1, the full variable domain is AAGVIQSPRHLIKEKRETATLKCYPIPRHDTVYWYQQGPGQDPQFLISFYEKMQSDKGSIPDRFSAQQFSDYHSELNMSSLELGDSALYFCASSPDREEDMNTEAFFGQGTRLTVV.

The chain joins TRBV29-1 to TRBJ1-5; D is possibly TRBD1 (6 bases). Between the trimmed V and J ends, which lost 5 bases and 4 bases, there was a span of 15 bases. The germline V gene has CDR1 SQVTM and CDR2 ANQGSEA. The CDR3 has 14 residues. The CDR3: CSVWAGEGNQPQHF. CDR3 DNA sequence: TGCAGCGTTTGGGCAGGGGAGGGAAATCAGCCCCAGCATTTT.

The CDR3 loop is CASSQEAGGNTDTQYF. CDR3 coding DNA: TGTGCCAGCAGCCAAGAAGCGGGGGGGAACACAGATACGCAGTATTTT. V gene TRBV4-2 combines with J gene TRBJ2-3; 10 positions agree with TRBD2. Germline values: CDR1 LGHNA, CDR2 YNFKEQ. The trim removed 0 bases at V and 2 bases at J, leaving 2 bases unmatched. This CDR3 is 16 amino acids long.

J is TRBJ2-3 and V is TRBV5-1; TRBD1 matches at 10 bases. This CDR3 is built from 14 residues. V gave up 4 bases and J gave up 4 bases; unmatched junction bases: 3. CDR1 SGHRS and CDR2 YFSETQ come from the germline V gene. The CDR3 DNA reads TGCGCCAGCAGCCCGGGGACAGGGGCAGATACGCAGTATTTT. Amino acid sequence: CASSPGTGADTQYF.

The CDR3 spells CASSLFGGESNQPQHF. In DNA, the CDR3 is TGTGCCAGCAGCCTTTTTGGAGGGGAGAGCAATCAGCCCCAGCATTTT. This chain links TRBV7-9 with TRBJ1-5; D perhaps matches TRBD1 (5 bases). The germline V gene has CDR1 SEHNR and CDR2 FQNEAQ (reference sequence). The CDR3 runs 16 residues. The V and J ends lost 5 bases and 1 base respectively, with 15 bases between them. The whole variable domain, filled in from reference TRBV7-9 and TRBJ1-5, reads DTGVSQNPRHKITKRGQNVTFRCDPISEHNRLYWYRQTLGQGPEFLTYFQNEAQLEKSRLLSDRFSAERPKGSFSTLEIQRTEQGDSAMYLCASSLFGGESNQPQHFGDGTRLSIL.

This clone was observed a single time. At one boundary the junction diverges from the germline segment, which might be a read error. V and J are TRBV18 and TRBJ1-5; D is unresolved. The CDR3 is made up of 15 amino acids. Germline V lookup: CDR1 KGHSH, CDR2 LQKENI. CDR3 amino acids: CASSPWALSDQPQHF. The CDR3 bases are TGTGCCAGCTCACCATGGGCGCTTAGCGATCAGCCCCAGCATTTT.

As for this clone: Other DNA sequences within the sample encode an identical CDR3. The chain has TRBV11-2 and TRBJ2-7, with 7 bases matching TRBD1. Germline V gene data show CDR1 as SGHAT and CDR2 as FQNNGV. This CDR3 is 13 amino acids long. V lost 5 bases, J lost 2 bases, and 3 bases stayed unmatched. DNA of the CDR3: TGTGCCAGCAGCCTGGGACAGCCCTACGAGCAGTACTTC. Translated, it gives CASSLGQPYEQYF.

This clone was observed a handful of times. CDR3 nucleotide sequence: TGTGCCAGCAGCTCACAGGGGGCGACTGAAGCTTTCTTT. Amino acids: CASSSQGATEAFF. The chain is built from TRBV13 and TRBJ1-1; 9 bases align to TRBD1. Germline trimming cut 4 bases from V and 5 bases from J; bases unmatched to any gene: 2. This CDR3 is built from 13 residues. Looked up from germline, CDR1 is PRHDT and CDR2 is FYEKMQ (reference sequence).

CDR3 region: CASSKGLFMNTEAFF. Here the CDR3 DNA reads TGCGCCAGCAGTAAAGGACTCTTTATGAACACTGAAGCTTTCTTT. The chain couples TRBV10-1 to TRBJ1-1; D gene ambiguous. CDR1 is WNHNN and CDR2 is SYGVQD in the germline V gene (reference sequence). V dropped 5 bases and J dropped 0 bases, with 13 bases sitting between them. This CDR3 comprises 15 residues.

V usage is TRBV7-2 and J usage is TRBJ1-5, with 7 positions matching TRBD1. Germline CDR1 is SGHTA and CDR2 is FQGNSA. With 3 bases clipped from V and 1 base from J, the junction kept 3 bases outside the gene matches. This CDR3 comprises 15 residues. CDR3 DNA sequence: TGTGCCAGCAGCTTCGACAGGGCGAGCAATCAGCCCCAGCATTTT. Its translation is CASSFDRASNQPQHF. The full variable domain, in which reference TRBV7-2 and TRBJ1-5 provide the parts outside the CDR3, is GAGVSQSPSNKVTEKGKDVELRCDPISGHTALYWYRQSLGQGLEFLIYFQGNSAPDKSGLPSDRFSAERTGGSVSTLTIQRTQQEDSAVYLCASSFDRASNQPQHFGDGTRLSIL.